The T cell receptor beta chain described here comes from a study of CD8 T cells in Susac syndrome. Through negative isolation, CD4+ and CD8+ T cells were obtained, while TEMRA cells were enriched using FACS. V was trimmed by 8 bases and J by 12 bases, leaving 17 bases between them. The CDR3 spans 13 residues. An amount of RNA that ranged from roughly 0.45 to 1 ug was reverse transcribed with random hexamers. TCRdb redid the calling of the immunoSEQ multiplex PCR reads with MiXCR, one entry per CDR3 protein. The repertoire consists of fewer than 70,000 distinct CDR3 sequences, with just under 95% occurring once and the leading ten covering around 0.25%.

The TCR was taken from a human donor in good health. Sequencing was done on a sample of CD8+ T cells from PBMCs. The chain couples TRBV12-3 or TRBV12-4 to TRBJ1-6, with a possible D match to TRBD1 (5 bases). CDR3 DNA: TGTGCCAGCTGGGGGGGAACAGTCCAACCCCTCCACTTT. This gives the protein CASWGGTVQPLHF.